The 26 T cell receptor beta chains reported below all come from one sample, sequenced in a study of vaccination effects on CD4 cells after COVID-19. Under the ViraFEST assay, PBMC were stimulated with viral peptide pools so that antigen-specific CD4+ T cells expanded. Sequencing was performed afterwards. Following an approximately ten-day culture, CD4+ T cells were purified. Their cognate antigens are unknown. Assay: immunoSEQ multiplex PCR; the TCRdb copy retains only in-frame clones and omits some. The table includes tens of thousands of clones, 70% detected once. Sequenced material: CD4+ T cells from PBMCs cultured with HCoV-229E spike peptides, taken before COVID-19 vaccination. The source of these receptors is a human donor who received a COVID-19 vaccine.

The chain is built from TRBV10-3 and TRBJ2-4, with 15 bases that match TRBD2. Germline-derived CDR1 and CDR2 are ENHRY and SYGVKD. V shed 10 bases and J 9 bases; nucleotides not matched to a gene: 7. This CDR3 has 14 residues. The CDR3 DNA sequence: TGTGCCACCGGACTAGCGGGAGGGGGAGGCATTCAGTACTTC. Encoded protein: CATGLAGGGGIQYF.

The chain carries TRBV7-9 and TRBJ2-1; TRBD2 matches 13 bases. The germline CDR1 and CDR2 sequences are SEHNR and FQNEAQ (reference sequence). There are 19 residues in the CDR3. The V segment lost 5 bases and the J segment 0 bases; nucleotides outside the gene matches: 10. The CDR3 nucleotides are TGTGCCAGCAGCCGGATACTAGCGGGAGGGCCGGGCTCCTACAATGAGCAGTTCTTC. Translation gives CASSRILAGGPGSYNEQFF. The whole variable domain, remainder taken from reference TRBV7-9 and TRBJ2-1, is DTGVSQNPRHKITKRGQNVTFRCDPISEHNRLYWYRQTLGQGPEFLTYFQNEAQLEKSRLLSDRFSAERPKGSFSTLEIQRTEQGDSAMYLCASSRILAGGPGSYNEQFFGPGTRLTVL.

Relative to its sample, this clone is large (0.1 to 1%). The CDR3 DNA reads as TGTGCCAGCAGCTTCGCGACCGGGACCCGCGAAGCTTTCTTT. This sequence encodes CASSFATGTREAFF. The chain is built from TRBV11-2 and TRBJ1-1; possibly TRBD1 for D (5 bases). Germline CDR1 is SGHAT and CDR2 is FQNNGV. The CDR3 is 14 amino acids. The ends were cut back, 3 bases at V and 8 bases at J, with 16 bases in the middle. The full variable domain, in which reference TRBV11-2 and TRBJ1-1 provide the parts outside the CDR3, is EAGVAQSPRYKIIEKRQSVAFWCNPISGHATLYWYQQILGQGPKLLIQFQNNGVVDDSQLPKDRFSAERLKGVDSTLKIQPAKLEDSAVYLCASSFATGTREAFFGQGTRLTVV.

The chain has TRBV27 and TRBJ2-7; 8 bases align to TRBD2. V shed 6 bases and J 2 bases; nucleotides not matched to a gene: 12. Germline V gene sequence: CDR1 MNHEY, CDR2 SMNVEV (reference sequence). The CDR3 runs to 16 residues. CDR3 sequence: CASSRTQLAAPYEQYF. DNA for the CDR3: TGTGCCAGCAGCCGAACGCAACTAGCGGCCCCCTACGAGCAGTACTTC.

CDR3 in DNA: TGTGCCACCAGCCCAGCAGGGACTCAAGAGACCCAGTACTTC. This encodes CATSPAGTQETQYF. This chain joins TRBV24-1 and TRBJ2-5, with D maybe TRBD2 (6 bases). The V end lost 7 bases, the J end lost 2 bases, and 13 bases lay between the germline ends. Germline CDR1 reads KGHDR; CDR2 reads SFDVKD. The CDR3 totals 14 residues.

This clone occurred once. The chain uses TRBV6-1 and TRBJ1-1; D is possibly TRBD1 (5 bases). Germline V lookup: CDR1 MNHNS, CDR2 SASEGT. This CDR3 is built from 15 residues. V was trimmed by 5 bases and J by 5 bases, leaving 18 bases between them. DNA for the CDR3: TGTGCCAGCAGTTTCGCCCAGGGAGGTATGACTGAAGCTTTCTTT. Translating it yields CASSFAQGGMTEAFF.

The rearrangement joins TRBV6-6 to TRBJ1-5; tentatively, D is TRBD1 (6 bases). The V gene's germline CDR1 is MNHNY and CDR2 SVGAGI (reference sequence). The CDR3 covers 16 residues. Trimming removed 0 bases at V and 1 base at J, with 10 bases between. DNA of the CDR3: TGTGCCAGCAGTTACTCTCCAGGGGCGAGCAATCAGCCCCAGCATTTT. Its protein product is CASSYSPGASNQPQHF.

This clone was counted between two and nine times. The chain joins TRBV6-5 to TRBJ1-2; D unclear. The CDR3 contains 14 residues. V was clipped by 7 bases and J by 4 bases, with 16 bases between them. Germline CDR1 and CDR2: MNHEY and SVGAGI. CDR3 nucleotide sequence: TGTGCCAGCAATCCAAGCTTCGCGGGCTATGGCTACACCTTC. This gives the protein CASNPSFAGYGYTF.

The table lists this clone with a few counts. The chain links TRBV12-3 or TRBV12-4 to TRBJ1-1; D gene unclear. V lost 8 bases to trimming and J lost 5 bases, with 9 bases between them. CDR3 length equals 11 residues. The CDR3 loop is CASGFWTEAFF. In DNA, the CDR3 is TGTGCCAGCGGGTTCTGGACTGAAGCTTTCTTT.

This chain connects TRBV18 to TRBJ2-1; 7 nucleotides agree with TRBD1. This CDR3 contains 16 residues. Germline V gene data show CDR1 as KGHSH and CDR2 as LQKENI. J gave up 4 bases and V 8 bases, and 14 bases lay outside the gene matches. DNA for the CDR3: TGTGCCAGCATGCTTCGATTAGGGGGCGTTTACAATGAGCAGTTCTTC. Translation gives CASMLRLGGVYNEQFF.

The gene calls are TRBV6-5 and TRBJ2-7, with D tentatively TRBD1 (6 bases). The CDR3 consists of 14 residues. Germline V lookup: CDR1 MNHEY, CDR2 SVGAGI. V lost 7 bases to trimming and J lost 6 bases, with 19 bases between them. DNA for the CDR3: TGTGCCAGCACCCAACAGGGCCCGTTTGGCGAGCAGTACTTC. This translates into CASTQQGPFGEQYF.

This clone came up once. The rearrangement uses TRBV18 and TRBJ2-1; D may be TRBD2 (7 bases). CDR1 and CDR2 (germline): KGHSH, LQKENI. Trimming pared 7 bases from V and 6 bases from J, leaving 16 bases between. The CDR3 length is 14 residues. The CDR3 is CASLDRGAGNEQFF. CDR3 nucleotides: TGTGCCAGCTTAGACCGGGGGGCCGGCAATGAGCAGTTCTTC.

This clone was picked up a small number of times. The chain carries TRBV2 and TRBJ2-1, with 7 positions matching TRBD2. The CDR3 sequence is 18 residues long. The germline V gene encodes CDR1 SNHLY and CDR2 FYNNEI. V was pared by 4 bases and J by 3 bases, with 15 bases of the junction left unmatched. CDR3: CASSVQSGIDYYYNEQFF. As DNA, the CDR3 is TGTGCCAGCAGTGTCCAGAGCGGGATCGACTACTACTACAATGAGCAGTTCTTC.

The J gene is TRBJ2-7, the V gene TRBV10-3; TRBD1 matches at 10 bases. The ends lost 4 bases at V and 6 bases at J; junction bases unmatched: 12. Germline V gene lookup returns CDR1 ENHRY and CDR2 SYGVKD. The CDR3 sequence is 16 residues long. The chain's CDR3 is CAISGKPGQGLLEQYF. The CDR3 bases are TGTGCCATCAGTGGAAAACCGGGACAGGGGCTTCTCGAGCAGTACTTC.

The V and J genes are TRBV7-8 and TRBJ2-3, with 11 nucleotides matching TRBD2. V lost 2 bases to trimming and J lost 6 bases; unmatched junction nucleotides: 13. Germline loops: CDR1 SGHVS, CDR2 FQNEAQ. The CDR3 extends over 18 amino acids. The DNA of the CDR3 is TGTGCCAGCAGCTTATTCCGGCGGCTAGCGGGAGGTTCTGATACGCAGTATTTT. Its protein is CASSLFRRLAGGSDTQYF.

The chain joins TRBV19 to TRBJ1-1, with D possibly matching TRBD1 (6 bases). This CDR3 comprises 15 residues. V was pared by 3 bases and J by 0 bases, with 11 bases between. Germline values: CDR1 LNHDA, CDR2 SQIVND (reference sequence). The DNA of the CDR3 is TGTGCCAGTAGTATTCTTCAGGGGTTGAACACTGAAGCTTTCTTT. Translating it yields CASSILQGLNTEAFF. The full variable domain, rest sourced from reference TRBV19 and TRBJ1-1, is DGGITQSPKYLFRKEGQNVTLSCEQNLNHDAMYWYRQDPGQGLRLIYYSQIVNDFQKGDIAEGYSVSREKKESFPLTVTSAQKNPTAFYLCASSILQGLNTEAFFGQGTRLTVV.

The V gene is TRBV24-1, the J gene TRBJ2-1; D is unresolved. CDR1 KGHDR and CDR2 SFDVKD come from the germline V gene. V shed 3 bases and J shed 8 bases, with 10 bases lying between them. The CDR3 contains 13 residues. The CDR3 nucleotides are TGTGCCACCAGTGATAGGAATCTCGATGAGCAGTTCTTC. This gives the protein CATSDRNLDEQFF.

This rearrangement joins TRBV5-5 to TRBJ1-2; D unresolved. Deletions cut 2 bases from V and 4 bases from J, with 15 bases between. Germline V gene sequence: CDR1 SGHKS, CDR2 YYEKEE (reference sequence). This CDR3 comprises 15 residues. CDR3 sequence (DNA): TGTGCCAGCAGCTTCCGGGCAAGCACGGGCTATGGCTACACCTTC. Protein sequence: CASSFRASTGYGYTF.

The gene calls are TRBV12-5 and TRBJ2-1, with 9 bases fitting TRBD2. The trim removed 5 bases at V and 9 bases at J, leaving 11 bases unmatched. Germline V gene lookup returns CDR1 LGHNT and CDR2 FRNRAP. The CDR3 has 15 amino acids. The CDR3 here is CASGQDAGGRVEQFF. The CDR3 DNA is TGTGCTAGTGGTCAGGACGCGGGGGGGCGGGTTGAGCAGTTCTTC.

J is TRBJ2-5 and V is TRBV6-1; a possible D gene is TRBD1 (6 bases). Per germline, CDR1 MNHNS and CDR2 SASEGT. This CDR3 comprises 16 residues. V dropped 2 bases and J dropped 4 bases, with 17 bases sitting between them. The CDR3 nucleotides read TGTGCCAGCAGTGAATGGGGGCGCAAAACGGGAGAGACCCAGTACTTC. It is translated as CASSEWGRKTGETQYF.

V usage is TRBV7-2 and J usage is TRBJ2-7; D unresolved. Trimming left V 3 bases short and J 0 bases short, with 3 bases between. This CDR3 is 12 amino acids long. The germline gives CDR1 SGHTA, CDR2 FQGNSA. DNA of the CDR3: TGTGCCAGCAGCTTGAGCTCCTACGAGCAGTACTTC. Its translation: CASSLSSYEQYF. The whole variable domain, filled in from reference TRBV7-2 and TRBJ2-7, reads GAGVSQSPSNKVTEKGKDVELRCDPISGHTALYWYRQSLGQGLEFLIYFQGNSAPDKSGLPSDRFSAERTGGSVSTLTIQRTQQEDSAVYLCASSLSSYEQYFGPGTRLTVT.

The chain recombines TRBV2 with TRBJ1-1, with 8 positions matching TRBD1. The CDR3 consists of 16 residues. V lost 5 bases, J lost 2 bases, and 10 bases stayed unmatched. Looked up from germline, CDR1 is SNHLY and CDR2 is FYNNEI. The DNA of the CDR3 is TGTGCCAGCAGTCCGCGGACAGGGCAGTACAACACTGAAGCTTTCTTT. Its protein product is CASSPRTGQYNTEAFF.

CDR3 nucleotide sequence: TGTGCCAGTAGTATAAATGGACTGGGACACACAGATACGCAGTATTTT. Amino acids: CASSINGLGHTDTQYF. V usage is TRBV19 and J usage is TRBJ2-3; D possibly corresponds to TRBD1 (6 bases). Germline CDR1 reads LNHDA; CDR2 reads SQIVND (reference sequence). V was pared by 2 bases and J by 2 bases, with 14 bases between. This CDR3 comprises 16 residues.

This clone appeared once. The chain links TRBV19 to TRBJ1-1; D might be TRBD1 (5 bases). The V and J ends lost 3 bases and 8 bases respectively, with 7 bases between them. Germline assignment: CDR1 LNHDA and CDR2 SQIVND (reference sequence). CDR3 size: 11 residues. CDR3 bases: TGTGCCAGTAGTATCGGGGGGGAAGCTTTCTTT. This translates into CASSIGGEAFF.

Remarks on this clone: An end of the junction differs from the germline gene, which may be a read error. The rearrangement uses TRBV27 and TRBJ1-6; D gene unclear. The CDR3 is made up of 9 amino acids. Germline V gene data show CDR1 as MNHEY and CDR2 as SMNVEV (reference sequence). The CDR3: CASRLPLHF. The CDR3 DNA is TGTGCCAGCCGTTTACCCCTCCACTTT.

The chain recombines TRBV5-4 with TRBJ2-7; D is ambiguous. With 3 bases removed from V and 6 bases from J, the gap between germline ends came to 10 bases. Germline V gene lookup returns CDR1 SGHNT and CDR2 YYREEE (reference sequence). The CDR3 length is 12 residues. CDR3 coding DNA: TGTGCCAGCAGCTCTACTCCGACCGAGCAGTACTTC. Protein product: CASSSTPTEQYF.